This T cell receptor beta chain is drawn from a study of blood T cell repertoires in COVID-19 (dated by TCRdb to the early 2020s). Study-level background: Samples from collaborators originated in the United States, Italy and Spain and spanned both the acute and convalescent phases of COVID-19. The prospective study material was composed of cDNA or gDNA derived from T cells, B-cell-depleted T cells, or PBMCs. Subjects who had been exposed to COVID-19, were actively infected with it, or had recovered from it provided the deeply sampled blood TCRbeta repertoires that made up the dataset. The repertoires were made available in a free public database intended to serve as a resource for research on the immune response to SARS-CoV-2. Samples came from the ongoing ImmuneRACE study (first 160 participants) plus 1,254 subjects from 6 global collaborators. A de-identified subject ID, COVID-19 status, age in years and sex were almost always included in the sample metadata. Where available, HLA class I and class II types were taken from metadata supplied by the sample provider and were not determined by assay-based typing. General study outcomes and caveats: The amount of clinical and demographic metadata varied by source and participant and was provided uncurated.

TCRbeta CDR3 regions were amplified from genomic DNA using the immunoSEQ Assay, a bias-controlled multiplex PCR. In the original analysis: Within the assay, amplification of reference gene primers was used to estimate how many nucleated cells each sample contained. Sequence reads were collapsed and filtered to measure the absolute abundance of every unique TCRbeta CDR3 rearrangement. For each sample, productive Simpson clonality was calculated by taking the square root of Simpson's diversity index across productive rearrangements. Held by TCRdb, this immuneACCESS table contains in-frame sequences only and omits some clones. Under half of the omission traces to an unresolved V gene where checked; the cause of the rest is unknown. V and J calls and clone size are as listed in that table; D and trimming were resolved from the DNA. Here the sample has around 330,000 clones; over 75% occur a single time. The top ten constitute roughly 8.9% of the sample.

Participants in the prospective study were aged roughly 18 to 100 years, lived in over 20 United States geographic areas, and enrolled through a virtual design. In the prospective study, participants were assigned to cohorts based on the clinical history participants reported in a screening survey and a study questionnaire. Recovered participants in ImmuneRACE Cohort 3 were defined by two consecutive negative NP/OP PCR tests, clearance by a healthcare professional, or resolution of symptoms. In the prospective study, mobile phlebotomists collected whole blood, serum and a nasopharyngeal or oropharyngeal swab from each participant. Prospective study participants could optionally give additional blood draws and questionnaires over an approximately 2-month period. Prospective study blood samples were shipped either frozen or at room temperature before DNA extraction. CDR1 is given as SEHNR and CDR2 as FQNEAQ, both from the germline V gene (reference sequence). V is shortened by 4 bases, J by 1 base, and the region joining them spans 13 bases. Spanning cysteine to phenylalanine, the CDR3 consists of 15 amino acids. Left in the record is the CDR3 DNA by itself, 45 bases read in frame from the first base.

Worth noting for this clone: Its antigen is currently not known. Base-call qualities are not available, and no considerably larger clone is one nucleotide away.

The material sequenced was PBMCs or T cells enriched from blood (not recorded which). Rearrangement joined TRBV7-9 to TRBJ2-5, with TRBD2 perhaps the D gene, on 6 matching bases. This TCR was recovered from a woman in her 40s who had recovered from COVID-19. The nucleotide sequence is given as TGTGCCAGCAGCTCCCTTGGGACTTTCCAAGAGACCCAGTACTTC. Protein translation: CASSSLGTFQETQYF.